These T cell receptor beta chains were read from a single sample in a study of blood T cell repertoires in COVID-19. Using immunoSEQ multiplex PCR, the repertoire was profiled, and TCRdb retains in-frame clones only, with some absent. The table lists around 120,000 clones, over 75% of them singletons. Source material: peripheral blood. These TCRs come from a man aged 45 to 65 with acute or convalescent COVID-19. Both conserved end residues are part of each CDR3. D genes are given only for firm matches. The size field is filled for only some rows; it gives once, few, many or a size class.

clone_size,j_call,v_call,d_call,cdr3_length,cdr3_aa,cdr3_nt
.,TRBJ2-2,TRBV12-5,TRBD2,16,CASGLVSLAGPGELFF,TGTGCTAGTGGTTTGGTATCACTAGCGGGTCCCGGGGAGCTGTTTTTT
.,TRBJ1-2,TRBV11-2,TRBD1,14,CASSSQGVGYGYTF,TGTGCCAGCAGCAGTCAGGGGGTAGGCTATGGCTACACCTTC
.,TRBJ2-2,TRBV4-3,TRBD2,17,CASSQEGLAGVTGELFF,TGCGCCAGCAGCCAAGAAGGACTAGCGGGAGTCACCGGGGAGCTGTTTTTT
.,TRBJ1-4,TRBV2,TRBD1,16,CASRTLRGPTNEKLFF,TGTGCCAGCAGGACTCTGAGGGGGCCAACTAATGAAAAACTGTTTTTT
.,TRBJ2-5,TRBV27,TRBD1,16,CASSSYRDSIQETQYF,TGTGCCAGCAGTTCGTACCGGGACAGCATCCAAGAGACCCAGTACTTC
.,TRBJ1-3,TRBV15,.,16,CATSAEAGTTGNTIYF,TGTGCCACCAGCGCAGAAGCCGGGACAACTGGAAACACCATATATTTT
.,TRBJ2-7,TRBV21-1,.,14,CASSYSTGVDEQYF,TGTGCCAGCAGTTACAGTACAGGGGTGGACGAGCAGTACTTC
.,TRBJ1-1,TRBV7-8,TRBD1,15,CASSYRDRGGTEAFF,TGTGCCAGCAGCTACCGGGACAGGGGCGGCACTGAAGCTTTCTTT
few,TRBJ2-3,TRBV5-4,TRBD2,14,CASSLLAGANTQYF,TGTGCCAGCAGCCTTCTAGCGGGAGCGAATACGCAGTATTTT
.,TRBJ1-2,TRBV18,TRBD1,15,CASSPRGQGGYGYTF,TGTGCCAGCTCACCAAGAGGACAGGGAGGCTATGGCTACACCTTC
.,TRBJ2-1,TRBV5-4,TRBD2,15,CASSESSGRLIEQFF,TGTGCCAGCAGCGAATCTAGCGGGAGATTGATTGAGCAGTTCTTC
.,TRBJ1-2,TRBV9,.,13,CASSVEGGYGYTF,TGTGCCAGCAGCGTAGAAGGGGGCTATGGCTACACCTTC
.,TRBJ2-3,TRBV5-6,.,15,CASSFSKEFTDTQYF,TGTGCCAGCAGCTTCTCAAAGGAGTTCACAGATACGCAGTATTTT
.,TRBJ1-1,TRBV5-1,.,12,CASSTGSTEAFF,TGCGCCAGCAGCACAGGGTCCACTGAAGCTTTCTTT
.,TRBJ1-1,TRBV6-5,.,14,CASIAGGLGTEAFF,TGTGCCAGTATCGCGGGGGGATTGGGCACTGAAGCTTTCTTT
.,TRBJ2-7,TRBV7-6,TRBD2,15,CASSLTTSAGYEQYF,TGTGCCAGCAGCTTAACAACTAGCGCGGGCTACGAGCAGTACTTC
once,TRBJ2-3,TRBV27,.,16,CASSSITGVSTDTQYF,TGTGCCAGCAGTTCCATAACGGGGGTTAGCACAGATACGCAGTATTTT
.,TRBJ2-5,TRBV4-1,TRBD2,14,CASSQDAGGATQYF,TGCGCCAGCAGCCAAGACGCGGGGGGGGCGACCCAGTACTTC
.,TRBJ1-6,TRBV4-3,TRBD1,17,CASSQDRGQFYNSPLHF,TGCGCCAGCAGCCAAGATCGGGGACAGTTTTATAATTCACCCCTCCACTTT
.,TRBJ2-5,TRBV18,TRBD2,14,CASKGTSGQETQYF,TGTGCCAGTAAGGGGACTAGCGGCCAAGAGACCCAGTACTTC
.,TRBJ2-1,TRBV7-2,.,14,CASSRGGDYNEQFF,TGTGCCAGCAGCAGGGGGGGGGACTACAATGAGCAGTTCTTC
.,TRBJ1-6,TRBV11-2,.,15,CASSFGDWQNSPLHF,TGTGCCAGCAGCTTCGGGGACTGGCAAAATTCACCCCTCCACTTT
.,TRBJ2-7,TRBV5-1,TRBD1,16,CASSVTSGQGPYEQYF,TGCGCCAGCAGCGTAACCTCCGGACAGGGCCCCTACGAGCAGTACTTC
.,TRBJ2-7,TRBV7-9,.,13,CASSLSGTYEQYF,TGTGCCAGCAGCTTATCAGGAACCTACGAGCAGTACTTC
.,TRBJ2-1,TRBV7-2,.,13,CASSLSAGRQQFF,TGTGCCAGCAGCTTGTCGGCGGGAAGGCAGCAGTTCTTC
.,TRBJ2-1,TRBV15,.,16,CATSASGGQAYNEQFF,TGTGCCACCAGTGCTTCCGGGGGGCAGGCCTACAATGAGCAGTTCTTC
.,TRBJ1-2,TRBV14,.,13,CASSPPGNDGYTF,TGTGCCAGCAGCCCACCAGGCAACGATGGCTACACCTTC
.,TRBJ2-7,TRBV19,.,13,CASSMGQSYEQYF,TGTGCCAGTAGTATGGGGCAGTCCTACGAGCAGTACTTC
.,TRBJ2-1,TRBV30,TRBD2,16,CAWTSGGASGSYEQFF,TGTGCCTGGACCTCTGGAGGGGCTAGCGGGAGCTATGAGCAGTTCTTC
.,TRBJ2-3,TRBV7-2,TRBD1,14,CASSYDRATDTQYF,TGTGCCAGCAGCTACGACAGGGCCACAGATACGCAGTATTTT
.,TRBJ2-1,TRBV7-6,.,14,CASSLFEVPWEQFF,TGTGCCAGCAGCTTATTCGAGGTGCCCTGGGAGCAGTTCTTC
.,TRBJ1-1,TRBV27,.,14,CASSLGQINTEAFF,TGTGCCAGCAGCCTCGGACAGATAAACACTGAAGCTTTCTTT
.,TRBJ2-2,TRBV5-1,TRBD1,14,CASSGQGAGGELFF,TGCGCCAGCAGCGGCCAGGGGGCCGGCGGGGAGCTGTTTTTT
.,TRBJ2-7,TRBV2,TRBD2,14,CASRLGLAGYEQYF,TGTGCCAGCAGGCTGGGACTAGCGGGGTACGAGCAGTACTTC